A single sample gave rise to the 30 T cell receptor beta chains below, sequenced in a study of blood T cell repertoires in COVID-19. Only in-frame clones appear in the TCRdb table, and some are missing; sequencing was by immunoSEQ multiplex PCR. Altogether more than 150,000 clones are present, approximately 80% being singletons, with the ten largest covering approximately 14%. Sequencing used PBMCs or T cells enriched from blood (not recorded which). The receptor source for this set is a man between 60 and 70 years old who had been exposed to COVID-19.

This clone was detected only a few times. The chain carries TRBV7-2 and TRBJ1-2, with a tentative D call TRBD1 (5 bases). Deletions cut 1 base from V and 2 bases from J, with 11 bases between. CDR1 and CDR2 (germline): SGHTA, FQGNSA. The CDR3 spans 15 residues. In DNA, the CDR3 is TGTGCCAGCAGCTTAGTCCCGGGACTGAACTATGGCTACACCTTC. Encoded protein: CASSLVPGLNYGYTF. The entire variable domain, with the rest obtained from reference TRBV7-2 and TRBJ1-2, is as follows: GAGVSQSPSNKVTEKGKDVELRCDPISGHTALYWYRQSLGQGLEFLIYFQGNSAPDKSGLPSDRFSAERTGGSVSTLTIQRTQQEDSAVYLCASSLVPGLNYGYTFGSGTRLTVV.

V usage is TRBV7-6 and J usage is TRBJ2-1; 8 nucleotides agree with TRBD2. CDR1 and CDR2 (germline): SGHVS, FNYEAQ. V was pared by 0 bases and J by 6 bases, with 4 bases of the junction left unmatched. There are 15 residues in the CDR3. CDR3 in amino acids: CASSLATSVGNEQFF. Written as DNA, the CDR3 is TGTGCCAGCAGCTTAGCGACTAGCGTGGGCAATGAGCAGTTCTTC.

The rearrangement uses TRBV27 and TRBJ2-7, with 7 bases aligning to TRBD1. Germline-derived CDR1 and CDR2 are MNHEY and SMNVEV (reference sequence). The CDR3 is 16 residues long. V dropped 6 bases and J dropped 0; count of bases not matched to a gene: 11. CDR3 protein: CASRILGDSSSYEQYF. CDR3 DNA sequence: TGTGCCAGCAGAATTTTAGGGGACAGTAGCTCCTACGAGCAGTACTTC.

The genes are TRBV5-1 and TRBJ2-3; TRBD2 matches at 8 bases. The CDR3 spans 14 residues. J lost 5 bases, V lost 5 bases, and 7 bases had no gene match. Per the germline V gene, CDR1 is SGHRS and CDR2 is YFSETQ. The CDR3 spells CASSYGLAEDTQYF. The DNA of the CDR3 is TGCGCCAGCAGTTACGGACTAGCAGAAGATACGCAGTATTTT.

The V and J genes are TRBV27 and TRBJ1-5; D ambiguous. Per germline, CDR1 MNHEY and CDR2 SMNVEV (reference sequence). CDR3 length equals 15 residues. The V and J ends lost 6 bases and 6 bases respectively, with 18 bases between them. The CDR3 loop is CASRNAGQAGQPQHF. The CDR3, as DNA: TGTGCCAGCAGAAACGCTGGCCAGGCAGGTCAGCCCCAGCATTTT.

This clone has just a few counts. J is TRBJ1-4 and V is TRBV19, with 8 positions matching TRBD1. The CDR3 length is 15 residues. J gave up 3 bases and V 6 bases, and 6 bases lay outside the gene matches. Germline values: CDR1 LNHDA, CDR2 SQIVND (reference sequence). Written as DNA, the CDR3 is TGTGCCAGTAGACAGCAGGGGGCCTCTAATGAAAAACTGTTTTTT. Its protein is CASRQQGASNEKLFF. The variable domain in full, with the rest retrieved from reference TRBV19 and TRBJ1-4, is DGGITQSPKYLFRKEGQNVTLSCEQNLNHDAMYWYRQDPGQGLRLIYYSQIVNDFQKGDIAEGYSVSREKKESFPLTVTSAQKNPTAFYLCASRQQGASNEKLFFGSGTQLSVL.

This chain links TRBV10-3 with TRBJ2-2, with D possibly being TRBD2 (5 bases). The germline CDR1 and CDR2 sequences are ENHRY and SYGVKD. This CDR3 contains 14 residues. V was cut by 6 bases and J by 8 bases, with 16 bases left in between. The CDR3 sequence: CAIRDFGTGGELFF. Written as DNA, the CDR3 is TGTGCCATCAGGGACTTCGGAACCGGTGGGGAGCTGTTTTTT.

The chain couples TRBV5-4 to TRBJ2-5, with 9 bases matching TRBD2. V shed 0 bases and J 5 bases; nucleotides not matched to a gene: 14. The CDR3 spans 18 residues. CDR1 SGHNT and CDR2 YYREEE come from the germline V gene (reference sequence). The CDR3 spells CASSLGFRSGRLKETQYF. CDR3 DNA: TGTGCCAGCAGCTTGGGTTTCCGGAGCGGGAGGTTGAAGGAGACCCAGTACTTC.

The rearrangement links TRBV3-1 (or the pseudogene TRBV3-2) to TRBJ2-7; no reliable D call. Trimming stripped 1 base from V and 0 bases from J, with 13 bases between. Germline assignment: CDR1 LGHDT and CDR2 YNNKEL (reference sequence). The CDR3 is 16 amino acids. CDR3: CASSQARLPSSYEQYF. For the CDR3, the DNA is TGTGCCAGCAGCCAAGCGCGATTACCGAGCTCCTACGAGCAGTACTTC.

This rearrangement joins TRBV7-3 to TRBJ2-3; D may be TRBD2 (6 bases). Looked up from germline, CDR1 is SGHTA and CDR2 is FQGTGA. V was trimmed by 0 bases and J by 4 bases, leaving 8 bases between them. The CDR3 loop spans 14 amino acids. The CDR3 loop is CASSLTGSADTQYF. The CDR3 nucleotides are TGTGCCAGCAGCTTAACCGGGAGCGCAGATACGCAGTATTTT.

This clone was recorded a few times. The gene calls are TRBV5-4 and TRBJ1-6; tentatively, D is TRBD1 (6 bases). Germline lookup yields CDR1 SGHNT and CDR2 YYREEE (reference sequence). The CDR3 covers 15 residues. Trimming took 4 bases from V and 6 from J, leaving 14 bases between them. CDR3 loop: CASSPRRGLNSPLHF. The CDR3 region has the DNA TGTGCCAGCAGCCCCCGCAGGGGCCTTAATTCACCCCTCCACTTT.

The rearrangement uses TRBV5-6 and TRBJ1-4; tentative D call: TRBD1 (5 bases). Germline V gene lookup returns CDR1 SGHDT and CDR2 YYEEEE. The V end lost 3 bases, the J end lost 5 bases, and 20 bases lay between the germline ends. CDR3 length: 17 amino acids. The CDR3 nucleotides read TGTGCCAGCAGCTCGACCCTTGGCAGGGCCCTAAATGAAAAACTGTTTTTT. Translated, it gives CASSSTLGRALNEKLFF.

This chain links TRBV29-1 with TRBJ2-7, with D tentatively TRBD1 (5 bases). V gave up 3 bases and J gave up 6 bases, with 9 bases separating them. The germline V gene encodes CDR1 SQVTM and CDR2 ANQGSEA. The length of the CDR3 is 11 residues. CDR3 protein: CSVDQGSEQYF. CDR3 nucleotide sequence: TGCAGCGTTGACCAGGGTTCCGAGCAGTACTTC.

The V call is TRBV19, the J call TRBJ2-7; D possibly corresponds to TRBD2 (5 bases). Per the germline V gene, CDR1 is LNHDA and CDR2 is SQIVND (reference sequence). The CDR3 spans 14 residues. The V gene lost 3 bases and the J gene lost 8 bases, with 17 bases spanning the gap. This CDR3 reads CASSIAGMGEKQYF. DNA for the CDR3: TGTGCCAGTAGTATCGCGGGTATGGGCGAGAAGCAGTACTTC.

V is TRBV4-1 and J is TRBJ1-6, with TRBD1 matching over 10 bases. Germline V gene lookup returns CDR1 MGHRA and CDR2 YSYEKL. Trimming cost V 4 bases and J 7 bases; bases outside gene matches: 7. CDR3 length: 16 amino acids. CDR3 region: CASSPTGGLRNSPLHF. In nucleotides, the CDR3 is TGCGCCAGCAGCCCGACAGGGGGCTTAAGGAATTCACCCCTCCACTTT.

This sequence joins TRBV6-4 and TRBJ2-1; D is possibly TRBD1 (6 bases). Trimming pared 8 bases from V and 8 bases from J, leaving 19 bases between. The CDR3 sequence is 14 residues long. Germline assignment: CDR1 MRHNA and CDR2 SNTAGT. CDR3 region: CASSPKGESHEQFF. For the CDR3, the DNA is TGTGCCAGCTCCCCAAAGGGGGAGTCCCATGAGCAGTTCTTC.

The chain has TRBV5-4 and TRBJ2-7; 9 bases map to TRBD1. The V gene end was trimmed by 1 base and the J gene end by 3 bases; junction bases not matched to a gene: 2. The CDR3 extends over 14 amino acids. Germline V gene sequence: CDR1 SGHNT, CDR2 YYREEE (reference sequence). The CDR3 region is CASSLQGQGYEQYF. In DNA form, the CDR3 reads TGTGCCAGCAGCTTGCAGGGACAGGGCTACGAGCAGTACTTC.

In regard to this clone: Other nucleotide sequences from this sample produce the same CDR3. The chain joins TRBV6-2 or TRBV6-3 to TRBJ1-3; TRBD1 is a possible D gene (6 bases). Germline loops: CDR1 MNHEY, CDR2 SVGEGT. CDR3 size: 15 residues. Trimming left V 5 bases short and J 0 bases short, with 11 bases between. The DNA of the CDR3 is TGTGCCAGCAGTCCACAGGGCTTCTCTGGAAACACCATATATTTT. Translation: CASSPQGFSGNTIYF.

This clone turned up a few times. The V gene is TRBV3-1 (or the pseudogene TRBV3-2), the J gene TRBJ2-7; no clear D. V gave up 3 bases and J gave up 2 bases, with 11 bases separating them. The germline gives CDR1 LGHDT, CDR2 YNNKEL (reference sequence). This CDR3 is 14 amino acids long. The CDR3 coding sequence is TGTGCCAGCAGCCACCGACTTAAGGCCTACGAGCAGTACTTC. Residues: CASSHRLKAYEQYF.

In its sample, this clone was seen a few times. J is TRBJ2-2 and V is TRBV3-1 (or the pseudogene TRBV3-2), with D perhaps matching TRBD1 (5 bases). Germline loops: CDR1 LGHDT, CDR2 YNNKEL (reference sequence). This CDR3 is built from 15 residues. V dropped 1 base and J dropped 0 bases, with 6 bases sitting between them. CDR3 sequence (DNA): TGTGCCAGCAGCCAAGGACAGACGAACACCGGGGAGCTGTTTTTT. Protein product: CASSQGQTNTGELFF.

A note on this clone: At the DNA level, this CDR3 is encoded by other sequences in the same sample as well. The J gene is TRBJ2-7, the V gene TRBV19; 7 bases match TRBD1. The ends lost 5 bases at V and 4 bases at J; junction bases unmatched: 5. The CDR3 totals 13 residues. Germline values: CDR1 LNHDA, CDR2 SQIVND (reference sequence). The CDR3 coding sequence is TGTGCCAGTAGTCCTGGACAGGTATACGAGCAGTACTTC. As protein: CASSPGQVYEQYF.

V and J are TRBV3-1 (or the pseudogene TRBV3-2) and TRBJ2-1; D unresolved. CDR1 is LGHDT, CDR2 YNNKEL, per germline (reference sequence). The CDR3 consists of 14 residues. With 1 base removed from V and 6 bases from J, the gap between germline ends came to 10 bases. Written as DNA, the CDR3 is TGTGCCAGCAGCCAAGTATCTGGCCCCAATGAGCAGTTCTTC. The encoded protein is CASSQVSGPNEQFF.

The V gene is TRBV5-1, the J gene TRBJ2-7; D uncertain. V lost 6 bases, J lost 1 base, and 8 bases lay in between. CDR3 length equals 12 residues. Per the germline V gene, CDR1 is SGHRS and CDR2 is YFSETQ. The DNA for the CDR3 is TGCGCCAGCACCAGTTTTTCCTACGAGCAGTACTTC. It specifies CASTSFSYEQYF.

This clone was seen just once. This CDR3 is CASSIGAPQRAEAFF. As DNA, the CDR3 is TGTGCCAGTAGTATAGGAGCACCGCAGCGGGCTGAAGCTTTCTTT. The chain recombines TRBV19 with TRBJ1-1; D not resolved. The germline V gene encodes CDR1 LNHDA and CDR2 SQIVND (reference sequence). Trimming removed 1 base from V and 6 bases from J, with 15 bases in between. The CDR3 runs 15 residues. Combining the CDR3 with reference TRBV19 and TRBJ1-1 gives the whole variable domain DGGITQSPKYLFRKEGQNVTLSCEQNLNHDAMYWYRQDPGQGLRLIYYSQIVNDFQKGDIAEGYSVSREKKESFPLTVTSAQKNPTAFYLCASSIGAPQRAEAFFGQGTRLTVV.

This clone is a singleton in its sample. The genes are TRBV4-3 and TRBJ2-4; the D is unclear. Trimming removed 1 base from V and 7 bases from J, with 14 bases in between. Germline values: CDR1 LGHNA, CDR2 YSLEER. This CDR3 has 15 residues. The CDR3 protein is CASSQVRGPANIQYF. The CDR3 coding sequence is TGCGCCAGCAGCCAAGTCCGAGGCCCAGCGAACATTCAGTACTTC.

The chain combines TRBV3-1 (or the pseudogene TRBV3-2) with TRBJ1-3, with 9 bases identical to TRBD1. The V gene's germline CDR1 is LGHDT and CDR2 YNNKEL (reference sequence). With 4 bases clipped from V and 8 bases from J, the junction kept 6 bases outside the gene matches. The CDR3 is 14 amino acids. CDR3 amino acids: CASSPGQGADTIYF. CDR3 nucleotides: TGTGCCAGCAGCCCGGGACAGGGCGCGGACACCATATATTTT.

The chain links TRBV11-2 to TRBJ1-3; no clear D. Germline CDR1 reads SGHAT; CDR2 reads FQNNGV. The CDR3 length is 14 residues. Between the trimmed V and J ends, which lost 1 base and 4 bases, there was a span of 8 bases. This CDR3 is CASSLARKGNTIYF. The CDR3 DNA reads TGTGCCAGCAGCTTAGCGCGGAAAGGAAACACCATATATTTT.

This clone was detected only a few times. The chain links TRBV18 to TRBJ1-4, with unresolved D. V lost 5 bases to trimming and J lost 4 bases, with 8 bases between them. This CDR3 comprises 13 residues. CDR1 and CDR2 (germline): KGHSH, LQKENI. This chain's CDR3 is CASSRAGNEKLFF. CDR3 in DNA: TGTGCCAGCTCAAGGGCGGGTAATGAAAAACTGTTTTTT.

The CDR3 is CASEGQGARQPQHF. The CDR3 DNA follows: TGTGCCAGCGAGGGACAGGGGGCTCGTCAGCCCCAGCATTTT. The chain employs TRBV28 and TRBJ1-5; 12 bases line up with TRBD1. V dropped 8 bases and J dropped 6; count of bases not matched to a gene: 5. The CDR3 totals 14 residues. Germline lookup yields CDR1 MDHEN and CDR2 SYDVKM. The entire variable domain, with the rest obtained from reference TRBV28 and TRBJ1-5, is as follows: DVKVTQSSRYLVKRTGEKVFLECVQDMDHENMFWYRQDPGLGLRLIYFSYDVKMKEKGDIPEGYSVSREKKERFSLILESASTNQTSMYLCASEGQGARQPQHFGDGTRLSIL.

This clone appeared a few times. The chain carries TRBV29-1 and TRBJ2-7; TRBD1 might be the D (6 bases). Trimming took 2 bases from V and 4 from J, leaving 12 bases between them. Per germline, CDR1 SQVTM and CDR2 ANQGSEA. The CDR3 consists of 13 residues. This CDR3 is CSVETGNLYEQYF. DNA for the CDR3: TGCAGCGTTGAAACAGGGAACTTATACGAGCAGTACTTC.